The clone carrying this TCR beta chain was recorded at least ten times. Profiled with immunoSEQ multiplex PCR; TCRdb holds only in-frame clones, not every one. The data hold 360,000 or so clones, with approximately 90% observed a single time. From germline, CDR1 is GTSNPN and CDR2 SVGIG (reference sequence). The V and J ends lost 2 bases and 2 bases respectively, with 19 bases between them. The CDR3 consists of 16 residues. The data are from a study of Ad26.COV2.S vaccination and SARS-CoV-2 variants. Treatment reported: approximately 18 received Ad26.COV2.S at low or high dose, single or two shots; several received placebo; per-sample allocation not given. After the first vaccine or placebo injection, samples were drawn on day 63.

Sequences were derived from peripheral blood, sampled in a trial of Ad26.COV2.S vaccine versus placebo. The sequence derives from a person aged 18-65 years who received the Ad26.COV2.S COVID-19 vaccine or a placebo. The genes are TRBV30 and TRBJ2-7; weak D call: TRBD1 (6 bases). CDR3 coding DNA: TGTGCCTGGAGTCAACTGAGGGGGACACGGGCCTACGAGCAGTACTTC. Amino acids: CAWSQLRGTRAYEQYF.